Reported below is one T cell receptor (beta chain). Its antigen is still unknown. Trimming removed 2 bases from V and 8 bases from J; junction bases left unmatched: 8. Germline V lookup: CDR1 SEHNR, CDR2 FQNEAQ (reference sequence). This CDR3 region has 14 residues. Original processing notes: A per-sample median of roughly 96,000 TCRs was observed, with a range of about 23,224 to 700,000. Using its own MiXCR run on the RACE reads, TCRdb lists one record per CDR3 protein. These V and J calls are TCRdb output, not the study's own analysis. Of about 80,000 distinct CDR3 sequences in the sample, 10% were seen once. The data are from a study of human T cells and chemical hapten exposure. About the research overall: The study lasted 20 to 25 weeks, and patients were dosed weekly with diphenylcyclopropenone on the scalp throughout.

Study results and caveats: Counts of TCRs above 1 in 1000 frequency stayed unchanged with DPC sensitization.

Stated time point: patch test 1, 2 weeks after DPC sensitization. The treatment here: therapeutic diphenylcyclopropenone sensitization with weekly scalp DPC. Patch tests were applied only after blood draws. The sequence came from a woman aged 45-65 years with alopecia areata. Some clones in this sample may be carry-over from other donors' samples. The starting material was whole blood, obtained in connection with sensitization to the hapten diphenylcyclopropenone (DPC). The rearrangement joins TRBV7-9 to TRBJ1-2; the match to TRBD1 covers 7 bases. The CDR3 sequence is CASSLQGDMIGYTF. In DNA form, the CDR3 reads TGTGCCAGCAGCTTACAGGGGGATATGATAGGCTACACCTTC.